These T cell receptor beta chains were read from a single sample in a study of cytomegalovirus exposure and HLA in healthy donors. Some clones are missing from TCRdb's copy, which holds only in-frame ones; the method was immunoSEQ multiplex PCR. The sample lists 150,000 to 200,000 clones; 65% to 80% were seen once. The specimen sequenced was PBMCs. Source of these receptors: a woman aged 35 to 49 in good health and CMV-seronegative. Both conserved end residues are part of each CDR3. A D gene is named only where the DNA matches it firmly. Some rows have no size entry. The others give once, few or many, or a class for an expanded clone.

cdr3_aa,cdr3_nt,clone_size,d_call,j_call,v_call
CASAETDPEKLFF,TGTGCCAGCGCCGAGACAGATCCTGAAAAACTGTTTTTT,-,-,TRBJ1-4,TRBV28
CASSLPGQGEVEAFF,TGTGCCAGCAGCTTACCGGGACAGGGGGAGGTTGAAGCTTTCTTT,once,TRBD1,TRBJ1-1,TRBV5-4
CASSLAGGTYNEQFF,TGCGCCAGCAGCTTGGCCGGCGGTACCTACAATGAGCAGTTCTTC,-,-,TRBJ2-1,TRBV5-1
CASSLGTGLSGEKLFF,TGTGCCAGCAGCTTGGGAACAGGGTTGTCCGGTGAAAAACTGTTTTTT,-,-,TRBJ1-4,TRBV5-4
CASSLGPGGPQNIQYF,TGCGCCAGCAGCTTGGGACCGGGAGGGCCCCAAAACATTCAGTACTTC,-,TRBD2,TRBJ2-4,TRBV5-1
CASSNRGGTEAFF,TGTGCCAGCAGTAACAGGGGGGGCACTGAAGCTTTCTTT,-,TRBD1,TRBJ1-1,TRBV6-5
CASRPPTGGCTF,TGTGCCAGCAGACCCCCCACAGGGGGCTGCACCTTC,-,TRBD1,TRBJ1-2,TRBV28
CASSIGRRSNTEAFF,TGTGCCAGTAGTATCGGTCGTCGCTCGAACACTGAAGCTTTCTTT,-,-,TRBJ1-1,TRBV19
CASQGDYEQYF,TGTGCCAGCCAAGGGGACTACGAGCAGTACTTC,-,-,TRBJ2-7,TRBV7-9
CASKVDNEVQFF,TGTGCCAGCAAGGTTGATAATGAGGTGCAGTTCTTC,-,-,TRBJ2-1,TRBV2